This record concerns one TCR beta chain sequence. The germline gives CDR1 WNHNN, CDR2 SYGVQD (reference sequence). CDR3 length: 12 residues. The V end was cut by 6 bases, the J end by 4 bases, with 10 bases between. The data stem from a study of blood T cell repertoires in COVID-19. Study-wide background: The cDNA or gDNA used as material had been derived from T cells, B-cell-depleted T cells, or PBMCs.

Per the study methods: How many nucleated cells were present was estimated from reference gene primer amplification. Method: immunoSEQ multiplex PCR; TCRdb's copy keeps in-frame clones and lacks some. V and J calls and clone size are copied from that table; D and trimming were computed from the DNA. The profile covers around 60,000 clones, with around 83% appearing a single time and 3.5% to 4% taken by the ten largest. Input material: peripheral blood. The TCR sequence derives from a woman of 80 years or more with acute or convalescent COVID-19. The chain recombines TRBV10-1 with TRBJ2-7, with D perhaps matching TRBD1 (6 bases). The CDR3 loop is CASREQGYEQYF. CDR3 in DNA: TGCGCCAGCAGGGAACAGGGTTACGAGCAGTACTTC.